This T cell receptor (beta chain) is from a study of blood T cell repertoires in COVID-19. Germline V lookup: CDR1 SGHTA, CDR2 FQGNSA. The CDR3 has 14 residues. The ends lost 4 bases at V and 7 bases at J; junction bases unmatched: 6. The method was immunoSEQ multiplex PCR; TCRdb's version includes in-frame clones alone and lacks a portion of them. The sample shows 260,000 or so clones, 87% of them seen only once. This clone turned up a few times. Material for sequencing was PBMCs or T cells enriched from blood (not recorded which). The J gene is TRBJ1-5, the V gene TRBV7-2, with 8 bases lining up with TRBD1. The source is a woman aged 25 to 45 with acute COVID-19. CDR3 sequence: CASSSTGEEQPQHF. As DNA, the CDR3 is TGTGCCAGCAGCTCGACAGGGGAAGAGCAGCCCCAGCATTTT.